The 8 T cell receptor beta chains in this list originate from one sample, sequenced in a study of cytomegalovirus exposure and HLA in healthy donors. PCR involved 60 Vbeta and 13 Jbeta primers. Sequencing was performed with immunoSEQ multiplex PCR; in TCRdb, only in-frame clones are kept and a portion is missing. The table has approximately 92,000 clones, under 90% seen once; the top ten hold approximately 3.9%. The specimen was PBMCs. These receptors came from a woman aged 65 to 85 in good health and CMV-seropositive.

The gene calls are TRBV19 and TRBJ1-4; D uncertain. Trimming took 3 bases from V and 8 from J, leaving 10 bases between them. Per germline, CDR1 LNHDA and CDR2 SQIVND (reference sequence). The CDR3 runs 13 residues. The CDR3 sequence is CASSIPPIEKLFF. In nucleotides, the CDR3 is TGTGCCAGTAGTATTCCCCCAATCGAAAAACTGTTTTTT.

The chain carries TRBV19 and TRBJ2-1; D perhaps matches TRBD1 (6 bases). Trimming removed 5 bases from V and 9 bases from J, with 20 bases in between. The V gene's germline CDR1 is LNHDA and CDR2 SQIVND (reference sequence). The CDR3 has 15 amino acids. CDR3 protein: CASSAPRGLAGEQFF. The CDR3 nucleotides are TGTGCCAGTAGTGCCCCTAGGGGGTTGGCTGGTGAGCAGTTCTTC.

This clone was found once. The chain uses TRBV28 and TRBJ1-4; maybe TRBD1 (6 bases). In germline, CDR1 is MDHEN, CDR2 SYDVKM. With 2 bases removed from V and 5 bases from J, the gap between germline ends came to 9 bases. This CDR3 has 14 amino acids. The CDR3 DNA follows: TGTGCCAGCAGTTTAGGGACACCAAATGAAAAACTGTTTTTT. Translated, it gives CASSLGTPNEKLFF.

The chain carries TRBV18 and TRBJ2-5; TRBD1 matches 7 bases. The end of the DNA fits TRBJ2-7 better, so the J call may be wrong. CDR3 length: 14 residues. From germline, CDR1 is KGHSH and CDR2 LQKENI. The CDR3 spells CASSPGTAHYEQYF. CDR3 DNA: TGTGCCAGCTCGCCCGGGACAGCTCACTACGAGCAGTACTTC.

CDR3 loop: CASSHLAGETQYF. For the CDR3, the DNA is TGTGCCAGCAGCCACCTAGCGGGCGAGACCCAGTACTTC. V gene TRBV7-8 combines with J gene TRBJ2-5, with TRBD2 identical over 8 bases. Germline CDR1 is SGHVS and CDR2 is FQNEAQ. The CDR3 totals 13 residues. With V trimmed by 5 bases and J by 5 bases, 4 bases remained unmatched. The entire variable domain, with the rest obtained from reference TRBV7-8 and TRBJ2-5, is as follows: GAGVSQSPRYKVAKRGQDVALRCDPISGHVSLFWYQQALGQGPEFLTYFQNEAQLDKSGLPSDRFFAERPEGSVSTLKIQRTQQEDSAVYLCASSHLAGETQYFGPGTRLLVL.

This rearrangement joins TRBV30 to TRBJ2-7; TRBD2 might be the D (5 bases). The CDR3 spans 15 residues. V was shortened by 0 bases and J by 2 bases, with 14 bases between the two germline ends. The germline gives CDR1 GTSNPN, CDR2 SVGIG (reference sequence). DNA of the CDR3: TGTGCCTGGAGTGTAGGCGGTACTAGGGCCTACGAGCAGTACTTC. Translation gives CAWSVGGTRAYEQYF.

The chain carries TRBV18 and TRBJ2-3, with 8 positions matching TRBD2. The germline V gene has CDR1 KGHSH and CDR2 LQKENI. This CDR3 is built from 16 residues. With 6 bases clipped from V and 2 bases from J, the junction kept 10 bases outside the gene matches. The CDR3, as DNA: TGTGCCAGCTCGCCTCGCGGGGGGACCAACACAGATACGCAGTATTTT. It codes for CASSPRGGTNTDTQYF.

CDR3 sequence reads: CASSPQGFSSYEQYF. For the CDR3, the DNA is TGTGCCAGCAGTCCCCAGGGGTTCAGCTCCTACGAGCAGTACTTC. V and J are TRBV2 and TRBJ2-5, with D possibly being TRBD1 (6 bases). The J call may be in error: the DNA end matches TRBJ2-7 better. Germline CDR1 and CDR2: SNHLY and FYNNEI. The CDR3 sequence is 15 residues long.